The T cell receptor beta chain under discussion was sequenced for a study of blood T cell repertoires in COVID-19. As for the study in general: Italy, Spain and the United States were the sources of the convalescent and acute COVID-19 samples. T cells, B-cell-depleted T cells, or PBMCs supplied cDNA or gDNA.

This clone was detected once. Donors in Cohort 3 who had recovered were those with two negative PCRs, healthcare professional clearance, or resolution of their symptoms. TCRdb's table, derived via immunoSEQ multiplex PCR, lists solely in-frame clones and lacks some. Altogether some 300,000 clones are present, 89% being singletons, with the ten largest covering less than 2%. Germline CDR1 reads LNHDA; CDR2 reads SQIVND (reference sequence). The CDR3 is made up of 13 amino acids. Trimming took off 5 bases at V and 6 bases at J, with 11 bases between the two ends. This TCR was recovered from a woman between 40 and 50 years old who had recovered from COVID-19. The sample taken for sequencing was PBMCs or T cells enriched from blood (not recorded which). The rearrangement uses TRBV19 and TRBJ1-5, with D unresolved. In DNA form, the CDR3 reads TGTGCCAGTAGTCCCTCGGGAATTCAGCCCCAGCATTTT. It is translated as CASSPSGIQPQHF.